Sequencing of this T cell receptor beta chain was carried out in a study of T cell repertoires in cytomegalovirus infection (dated by TCRdb to between 2018 and 2021). A note on the overall study: The peptide stimulations were aimed at well-studied HLA-B-restricted epitopes as well as recently identified HLA-C-restricted CMV epitopes, whose presentation resists viral immunomodulation. Because public TCR beta signatures pointed to carriage of CMV infection together with the matching HLA type, the HLA type of each donor mattered for the analysis.

Sequencing took place on an Illumina HiSeq 1500. TCRdb trimmed public reads at Q25 via fastp, called clones via MiXCR and kept in-frame beta chains. Rows are unified per CDR3 protein, each entry keeping the most common DNA and genes. In this sample the table shows hundreds of thousands of distinct CDR3 sequences, over 25% of which occur a single time. Jointly, the top ten make up 9.5% to 15% of the sample. Read against the paper, the sample's treatment or condition label means: in vitro stimulation with specific CMV peptide epitopes to enrich CMV-specific T cells. Concerning this clonotype: No cognate antigen has been identified for it. Per-nucleotide qualities are absent, and no much larger clonotype sits a single base away.

V is reduced by 5 bases and J by 4 bases, leaving a spacing of 17 bases between them. CDR1 is given as SEHNR and CDR2 as FQNEAQ, both from the germline V gene (reference sequence). From its cysteine to its phenylalanine, the CDR3 spans 16 amino acids. The read is trimmed to its CDR3 DNA, 48 bases read in frame from base 1. The research as a whole found: In the ex vivo response, HLA-C-restricted CMV-specific TCR beta clonotypes were dominant, and in two of eight donors the single most frequent clonotype came from this HLA-C-restricted group. Carriers of CMV infection plus the relevant HLA type were discriminated by the cumulative frequency of public TCR beta family members in the study cohort and in an independent approximately 360-donor cohort.

This specimen consisted of cultured CD8+ T cells from PBMCs, obtained from culture after CMV antigen stimulation. The V and J genes are TRBV7-9 and TRBJ2-2, with TRBD1 as a weak D call on 6 bases. This receptor was identified in a human donor in good health (CMV status not recorded). Some clones in this sample may be carry-over from other donors' samples. This receptor has the CDR3 CASSPLTGSSTGELFF. The DNA sequence reads TGTGCCAGCAGCCCCTTGACAGGCAGTTCCACCGGGGAGCTGTTTTTT.